The clone carrying this T cell receptor (beta chain) was recorded many times. This specimen comes from a study of neurological immune-mediated disorders. This CDR3 is 18 amino acids long. CDR1 and CDR2 (germline): MNHNS, SASEGT. Trimming removed 2 bases from V and 4 bases from J; junction bases left unmatched: 16. TCRdb re-derived calls from the 5' RACE reads in MiXCR, one entry per CDR3 protein. The sample records roughly 57,000 distinct CDR3 sequences, around 24% being singletons. Specified time point: technical triplicate 2. The chain is built from TRBV6-1 and TRBJ1-2; 7 bases map to TRBD1. Sequencing was carried out using PBMCs. The origin of this receptor is a man in his sixties with HTLV-1-associated myelopathy (HAM/TSP). The CDR3 region has the DNA TGTGCCAGCAGTGAAAGGTTAAAGGGGGCAGTCGGTTCCTATGGCTACACCTTC. It codes for CASSERLKGAVGSYGYTF.